The rows below give T cell receptor beta chains drawn from one sample of a study of T cell changes during pregnancy in multiple sclerosis. Sequencing used immunoSEQ multiplex PCR; TCRdb keeps in-frame clones, though not all of them. This sample has under 75,000 clones, with about 89% found just once. Sequencing was performed on CD4+ T cells from peripheral blood mononuclear cells, taken after pregnancy. Receptor source: a female donor in good health, enrolled as a control in a pregnancy study. Both conserved end residues are part of each CDR3. The D gene is left open where the match is weak. Clone sizes are given selectively: once, few, many, or a class where the clone is expanded.

size	J	D	V	DNA	CDR3
-	TRBJ1-2	TRBD1	TRBV5-1	TGCGCCAGCAGCTTACATTTACCCGGGACAGGGGACACTAACTATGGCTACACCTTC	CASSLHLPGTGDTNYGYTF
-	TRBJ1-2	-	TRBV19	TGTGCCAGTAGTATAACGGGTGTCCATGGCTACACCTTC	CASSITGVHGYTF
once	TRBJ2-7	TRBD1	TRBV6-5	TGTGCCAGCAGACGATACGGACAGGGCCGCTACGAGCAGTACTTC	CASRRYGQGRYEQYF
-	TRBJ1-2	-	TRBV6-5	TGTGCCAGCAGTTACTCGTACAGGTCCTATGGCTACACCTTC	CASSYSYRSYGYTF
-	TRBJ1-1	-	TRBV5-4	TGTGCCAGCAGCTTTTCCAGGGGCAACACTGAAGCTTTCTTT	CASSFSRGNTEAFF
-	TRBJ1-1	-	TRBV6-5	TGTGCCAGCAGTCGACCCGGACACATCGGGACTGAAGCTTTCTTT	CASSRPGHIGTEAFF
-	TRBJ2-5	-	TRBV6-5	TGTGCCAGCACCTGGGGGGGGCGAGAGACCCAGTACTTC	CASTWGGRETQYF
-	TRBJ1-3	-	TRBV6-5	TGTGCCAGCAGTTACTCGACGGGAGTCTCTACCATATATTTT	CASSYSTGVSTIYF
-	TRBJ1-2	-	TRBV9	TGTGCCAGCAACCGGGATCTCTATGGCTACACCTTC	CASNRDLYGYTF
once	TRBJ1-6	-	TRBV21-1	TGTGCCAGCAGCAAAATACGACAGATCGATAATTCACCCCTCCACTTT	CASSKIRQIDNSPLHF
-	TRBJ1-3	-	TRBV7-2	TGTGCCAGCAGCTTAGTCCCTCCAGGGCAAAACTCTGGAAACACCATATATTTT	CASSLVPPGQNSGNTIYF
-	TRBJ2-1	TRBD2	TRBV5-1	TGCGCCAGCAGCTCTGGAAGCGGGGGGGTAATGAATGAGCAGTTCTTC	CASSSGSGGVMNEQFF
-	TRBJ2-5	-	TRBV6-5	TGTGCCAGCAGTTACCCGCTAGGGGCCCAGTACTTC	CASSYPLGAQYF
-	TRBJ2-2	TRBD1	TRBV7-2	TGTGCCAGCAAGGGACAGCATGCGAACACCGGGGAGCTGTTTTTT	CASKGQHANTGELFF